The next 24 T cell receptor beta chains were all read from a single sample in a study of cytomegalovirus exposure and HLA in healthy donors. In the PCR, 60 Vbeta and 13 Jbeta primers were used. TCRdb's copy holds only in-frame clones and misses some; the assay was immunoSEQ multiplex PCR. This sample carries 140,000 to 150,000 clones, under 90% of them seen once, and the ten largest clones take about 4.3%. The specimen sequenced was PBMCs. Receptors were obtained from a man in his forties in good health and CMV-seronegative.

The chain has TRBV2 and TRBJ1-5, with TRBD1 matching over 10 bases. The ends lost 6 bases at V and 0 bases at J; junction bases unmatched: 11. The V gene's germline CDR1 is SNHLY and CDR2 FYNNEI. The CDR3 totals 18 residues. The CDR3 is CASSKPGQGTYSNQPQHF. The CDR3 DNA reads as TGTGCCAGCAGCAAACCGGGACAGGGGACTTATAGCAATCAGCCCCAGCATTTT.

The chain is built from TRBV14 and TRBJ2-1; 8 bases map to TRBD2. Germline CDR1 SGHDN, CDR2 FVKESK. The CDR3 length is 15 residues. V dropped 4 bases and J dropped 7; count of bases not matched to a gene: 9. The CDR3 is CASSPIGGAGNEQFF. In DNA, the CDR3 is TGTGCCAGCAGCCCTATCGGGGGGGCAGGGAATGAGCAGTTCTTC.

The genes are TRBV5-1 and TRBJ1-2; the match to TRBD1 covers 7 bases. There are 15 residues in the CDR3. V shed 4 bases and J 6 bases; nucleotides not matched to a gene: 12. CDR1 and CDR2 (germline): SGHRS, YFSETQ. Here the CDR3 DNA reads TGCGCCAGCAGCCCAGCCGGGACAGCAACTAATGGCTACACCTTC. It translates to CASSPAGTATNGYTF.

This chain joins TRBV5-1 and TRBJ1-6; 8 bases line up with TRBD1. Germline loops: CDR1 SGHRS, CDR2 YFSETQ. With V trimmed by 7 bases and J by 14 bases, 14 bases remained unmatched. This CDR3 comprises 14 residues. DNA for the CDR3: TGCGCCAGCTCCGGGACAGGCCTATTTAAGACCCTCCACTTT. The encoded protein is CASSGTGLFKTLHF.

The chain is built from TRBV7-2 and TRBJ1-1, with D possibly matching TRBD1 (6 bases). Germline V gene lookup returns CDR1 SGHTA and CDR2 FQGNSA. The CDR3 has 14 residues. The V and J ends lost 5 bases and 3 bases respectively, with 13 bases between them. The CDR3 loop reads CASSLQPGDTEAFF. Here the CDR3 DNA reads TGTGCCAGCAGCCTACAACCAGGGGACACTGAAGCTTTCTTT.

The rearrangement joins TRBV21-1 to TRBJ2-2; the table's D call TRBD1 went unverified against the DNA. TRBV21-1 is given as a pseudogene. The CDR3 runs to 14 residues. CDR3 in DNA: TGTGCCAGCAGGGAGGACAGGAACACCGGGGAGCTGTTTTTT. Its protein product is CASREDRNTGELFF.

This rearrangement joins TRBV5-1 to TRBJ2-1; the match to TRBD1 covers 7 bases. This CDR3 is 14 amino acids long. Germline CDR1 SGHRS, CDR2 YFSETQ. J was trimmed by 9 bases and V by 0 bases; bases with no gene match: 6. CDR3 sequence reads: CASSLVRGQGEQFF. The CDR3 DNA reads TGCGCCAGCAGCTTGGTGAGGGGGCAGGGTGAGCAGTTCTTC.

This rearrangement joins TRBV27 to TRBJ1-4; 7 bases are a match to TRBD1. Germline assignment: CDR1 MNHEY and CDR2 SMNVEV (reference sequence). Trimming took 3 bases from V and 8 from J; bases not matched to a gene: 12. This CDR3 is 16 amino acids long. This chain's CDR3 is CASSFHDRVAGEKLFF. The CDR3 DNA reads as TGTGCCAGCAGTTTCCATGACAGGGTAGCGGGGGAAAAACTGTTTTTT.

The gene calls are TRBV28 and TRBJ1-5; 9 bases are a match to TRBD1. Looked up from germline, CDR1 is MDHEN and CDR2 is SYDVKM. J gave up 2 bases and V 4 bases, and 3 bases lay outside the gene matches. This CDR3 region has 15 residues. The CDR3 nucleotides are TGTGCCAGCAGTTGGACAGGGGAGCGCAATCAGCCCCAGCATTTT. It codes for CASSWTGERNQPQHF.

J is TRBJ1-1 and V is TRBV7-3, with 8 positions matching TRBD1. With 2 bases clipped from V and 3 bases from J, the junction kept 2 bases outside the gene matches. In germline, CDR1 is SGHTA, CDR2 FQGTGA. This CDR3 contains 14 residues. The CDR3 coding sequence is TGTGCCAGCAGCTTAGGACAGGGACACACTGAAGCTTTCTTT. It is translated as CASSLGQGHTEAFF.

The CDR3 loop reads CAWSVPLAGGPGEQYF. The CDR3 DNA sequence: TGTGCCTGGAGTGTACCACTAGCGGGGGGGCCGGGCGAGCAGTACTTC. This chain links TRBV30 with TRBJ2-7, with TRBD2 identical over 13 bases. Losses at the gene ends were 0 bases for V and 6 bases for J; bases not matched to a gene: 8. The CDR3 has 16 residues. Per the germline V gene, CDR1 is GTSNPN and CDR2 is SVGIG (reference sequence).

This clone was detected once. CDR3 in DNA: TGCGCCAGCAGCCAAGAATACAGGGGATACACCGGGGAGCTGTTTTTT. Its protein is CASSQEYRGYTGELFF. The chain recombines TRBV4-1 with TRBJ2-2; 7 nucleotides align to TRBD1. The CDR3 sequence is 16 residues long. The ends lost 0 bases at V and 3 bases at J; junction bases unmatched: 4. From germline, CDR1 is MGHRA and CDR2 YSYEKL.

This chain joins TRBV27 and TRBJ1-1, with D unclear. The CDR3 extends over 13 amino acids. Trimming cost V 2 bases and J 3 bases, with 7 bases left between them. Germline V gene data show CDR1 as MNHEY and CDR2 as SMNVEV (reference sequence). The CDR3 DNA follows: TGTGCCAGCAGTTTAACGGGGTACACTGAAGCTTTCTTT. It codes for CASSLTGYTEAFF.

The chain employs TRBV2 and TRBJ1-2; 7 nucleotides align to TRBD1. This CDR3 spans 11 amino acids. Trimming took 10 bases from V and 11 from J; bases not matched to a gene: 10. The germline V gene encodes CDR1 SNHLY and CDR2 FYNNEI. The CDR3 DNA reads as TGTGCCACCCTAACTGACAGGGTTTACACCTTC. This gives the protein CATLTDRVYTF.

The chain recombines TRBV19 with TRBJ1-5; 7 bases line up with TRBD1. Germline V lookup: CDR1 LNHDA, CDR2 SQIVND (reference sequence). J was trimmed by 2 bases and V by 7 bases; bases with no gene match: 8. The CDR3 runs 15 residues. Here the CDR3 reads CASNAGGFGNQPQHF. In DNA, the CDR3 is TGTGCCAGTAATGCAGGGGGATTCGGCAATCAGCCCCAGCATTTT.

The rearrangement links TRBV28 to TRBJ2-1, with D perhaps matching TRBD1 (5 bases). There are 15 residues in the CDR3. V lost 2 bases, J lost 6 bases, and 14 bases lay in between. Germline CDR1 reads MDHEN; CDR2 reads SYDVKM. The CDR3 DNA follows: TGTGCCAGCAGTTTAGCAGGGATTCTCATCAATGAGCAGTTCTTC. This translates into CASSLAGILINEQFF.

This clone was picked up one time. V usage is TRBV9 and J usage is TRBJ2-7, with 7 nucleotides matching TRBD1. CDR1 SGDLS and CDR2 YYNGEE come from the germline V gene. The J segment lost 0 bases and the V segment lost 7 bases, leaving 10 bases of the junction unmatched. This CDR3 is 15 amino acids long. This CDR3 reads CASGLGGKDSYEQYF. The CDR3 nucleotides read TGTGCCAGCGGTTTAGGGGGCAAGGACTCCTACGAGCAGTACTTC.

This clone was picked up one time. V gene TRBV6-1 combines with J gene TRBJ1-1; the D gene is possibly TRBD1 (6 bases). Trimming took off 6 bases at V and 3 bases at J, with 14 bases between the two ends. CDR3 length: 14 residues. In germline, CDR1 is MNHNS, CDR2 SASEGT. CDR3: CASRDSGRDTEAFF. Written as DNA, the CDR3 is TGTGCCAGCAGGGACAGTGGGAGGGACACTGAAGCTTTCTTT.

A single count supports this clone. An end of the junction differs from the germline gene, which may be a read error. The chain recombines TRBV6-5 with TRBJ1-1; 8 nucleotides align to TRBD1. The germline gives CDR1 MNHEY, CDR2 SVGAGI. CDR3 length: 13 residues. CDR3 bases: TGTACCAGCAGTTACAGCCAGACAGGGGAAACTTTCTTT. As protein: CTSSYSQTGETFF.

The chain employs TRBV5-1 and TRBJ2-2; 10 bases agree with TRBD1. With V trimmed by 5 bases and J by 3 bases, 4 bases remained unmatched. There are 15 residues in the CDR3. The germline CDR1 and CDR2 sequences are SGHRS and YFSETQ. The CDR3 region is CASSLDRGYTGELFF. For the CDR3, the DNA is TGCGCCAGCAGTCTGGACAGGGGGTACACCGGGGAGCTGTTTTTT. The full variable domain, in which reference TRBV5-1 and TRBJ2-2 provide the parts outside the CDR3, is KAGVTQTPRYLIKTRGQQVTLSCSPISGHRSVSWYQQTPGQGLQFLFEYFSETQRNKGNFPGRFSGRQFSNSRSEMNVSTLELGDSALYLCASSLDRGYTGELFFGEGSRLTVL.

Only one count was recorded for this clone. The chain recombines TRBV5-1 with TRBJ1-4, with D maybe TRBD1 (6 bases). From germline, CDR1 is SGHRS and CDR2 YFSETQ. This CDR3 spans 14 amino acids. V lost 4 bases to trimming and J lost 4 bases, with 11 bases between them. The CDR3 DNA sequence: TGCGCCAGCAGCCGGACAGCGATTAATGAAAAACTGTTTTTT. As protein: CASSRTAINEKLFF.

The rearrangement links TRBV10-3 to TRBJ2-2, with 8 positions matching TRBD1. The CDR3 is 15 amino acids. V shed 3 bases, J shed 8 bases, and the junction held 8 bases outside the gene matches. CDR1 is ENHRY and CDR2 is SYGVKD in the germline V gene. The CDR3 protein is CAISDPTGAYGELFF. In DNA form, the CDR3 reads TGTGCCATCAGTGACCCGACAGGGGCTTATGGGGAGCTGTTTTTT.

The J gene is TRBJ1-1, the V gene TRBV4-1, with TRBD1 as a possible D gene (6 bases). In germline, CDR1 is MGHRA, CDR2 YSYEKL. CDR3 length equals 15 residues. V lost 1 base and J lost 2, with 11 bases in between. The DNA of the CDR3 is TGCGCCAGCAGCCAAGTTATCAGGGGCAACACTGAAGCTTTCTTT. Protein: CASSQVIRGNTEAFF.

This chain joins TRBV15 and TRBJ2-3; a possible D gene is TRBD1 (5 bases). The germline gives CDR1 LNHNV, CDR2 YYDKDF (reference sequence). The CDR3 is 15 amino acids. Trimming shortened V by 0 bases and J by 3 bases, and 10 bases separated the two germline ends. Written as DNA, the CDR3 is TGTGCCACCAGCAGAGACAGGGCAATTACAGATACGCAGTATTTT. This encodes CATSRDRAITDTQYF.